This TCR beta chain was found in a study of T cells in Graves' hyperthyroidism and ophthalmopathy. V gave up 5 bases and J gave up 1 base, with 17 bases separating them. Germline CDR1 reads MNHNY; CDR2 reads SVGAGI (reference sequence). The CDR3 runs to 16 residues. Amplification yielded TCR beta CDR3 regions, with RNA transcripts as the source. When the TCR CDR3 underwent first-round RT-PCR, the HTBI primer set was used. TCRdb re-analysed the multiplex PCR reads in MiXCR, keeping a single row per CDR3 protein. The table has roughly 500,000 distinct CDR3 sequences, 35% to 55% seen once. This chain joins TRBV6-6 and TRBJ1-1, with D possibly being TRBD1 (5 bases). The source is an adult woman with Graves' disease, either hyperthyroidism or ophthalmopathy (not recorded which). The sequenced material came from peripheral blood or thyroid tissue (not recorded which). In nucleotides, the CDR3 is TGTGCCAGCAGTCACAACAGGTGGGGTTCGAACACTGAAGCTTTCTTT. Translation gives CASSHNRWGSNTEAFF.